This TCR beta chain was recorded in a study of response to subunit inactivated influenza vaccine (dated by TCRdb to about 2018). Background for the entire study: To follow how T cells responded to a trivalent subunit inactivated influenza vaccine, the researchers relied on deep quantitative profiling of the T cell receptor repertoire. Beyond this particular receptor, the publication reports: It was suggested by the authors that each seasonal influenza vaccination may recruit only a limited number of new T cells.

The library relied on RT-PCR. Data came from an Illumina HiSeq 2500. The public reads were run again by TCRdb, first through fastp at Q25 and then through MiXCR, and only productive beta chains were kept. Every distinct CDR3 protein forms one entry, paired with its most common genes and DNA. Recorded for this sample are a few hundred thousand distinct CDR3 sequences; approximately 14% of them occurred a single time. Clones ranked in the top ten supply 11% of the sample. The CDR3 runs 13 residues from the cysteine to the phenylalanine. Only the CDR3 DNA is retained, 39 bases long and in frame from the first base. The CDR1 and CDR2 encoded by the germline V gene are SQVTM and ANQGSEA. This clonotype has a handful of counts. Its antigen is unknown. No base quality values were provided; no much bigger clone lies one nucleotide off.

This TCR was sampled from a man aged 50-60 years who received an inactivated influenza vaccine. Donor details come from another sample of the same person, matched by shared clones. In this chain, TRBV29-1 is recombined with TRBJ2-3; the D gene assignment is ambiguous. Specimen: PBMCs from blood, collected less than 13 days after vaccination. The DNA sequence is TGCAGTAAAATCATACAGAGCACAGATACGCAGTATTTT. Its amino acids are CSKIIQSTDTQYF.